The rows below give T cell receptor beta chains drawn from one sample of a study of blood T cell repertoires in COVID-19. The repertoire was sequenced with immunoSEQ multiplex PCR; TCRdb's copy has only in-frame clones and lacks some. The table lists 250,000 or so clones, approximately 91% of them singletons. Sample: peripheral blood. All receptors come from a woman aged 40 to 49 who had recovered from COVID-19. Both conserved end residues are part of each CDR3. A D gene is named only where the DNA matches it firmly. Size tells how often a clone was seen (once, few, many) or the class of an expanded clone, and some rows leave it out.

clone_size j_call d_call v_call cdr3_nt cdr3_aa
. TRBJ1-2 TRBD1 TRBV7-9 TGTGCCAGCAACCAGGGGGACTATGGCTACACCTTC CASNQGDYGYTF
. TRBJ1-3 . TRBV4-2 TGTGCCAGCAGCCAAGACGGACAGGGAAACACCATATATTTT CASSQDGQGNTIYF
. TRBJ1-1 . TRBV13 TGTGCCAGCAGCGTGAACAGGAACACTGAAGCTTTCTTT CASSVNRNTEAFF
. TRBJ2-2 . TRBV30 TGTGCCTCCGACCGGGGAGGCGGGGAGCTGTTTTTT CASDRGGGELFF
. TRBJ2-1 . TRBV20-1 TGCAGTGCTAACTTTCGGAATGAGCAGTTCTTC CSANFRNEQFF
. TRBJ2-5 TRBD2 TRBV4-1 TGCGCCAGCAGCCAAGAGAGGCTAGCGGGAGTTGCTGAGACCCAGTACTTC CASSQERLAGVAETQYF
. TRBJ1-4 TRBD1 TRBV30 TGTGCCTGGAGTGGGGGGACAGCCTATGCAACTAATGAAAAACTGTTTTTT CAWSGGTAYATNEKLFF
. TRBJ2-7 TRBD2 TRBV4-2 TGTGCCAGCAGTCCAGAAAGTCTAGCGGGAGATGTCAAGCAGTACTTC CASSPESLAGDVKQYF
. TRBJ2-7 . TRBV30 TGTGCCTGGGCTCGGGGTTACGAGCAGTACTTC CAWARGYEQYF
. TRBJ1-6 TRBD1 TRBV27 TGTGCCAGCAGAAGACAGGGGGATAATTCACCCCTCCACTTT CASRRQGDNSPLHF
. TRBJ1-1 TRBD1 TRBV18 TGTGCCAGCTCACCGGGACAGGGGGCTGGCACTGAAGCTTTCTTT CASSPGQGAGTEAFF
. TRBJ2-2 . TRBV7-3 TGTGCCAGCAGCTTAACTAGCGGCCTTTCGGGGGAGCTGTTTTTT CASSLTSGLSGELFF
. TRBJ2-3 TRBD1 TRBV5-6 TGTGCCAGCAGCCAGACAGGGTCTAGGTTCACAGATACGCAGTATTTT CASSQTGSRFTDTQYF
. TRBJ1-5 . TRBV7-8 TGTGCCAGCAGCCCGGTTACGGGGCCCCAGCATTTT CASSPVTGPQHF
. TRBJ2-6 . TRBV3-1/TRBV3-2 TGTGCCAGCAGCCAAGGGCGGTCCGGGGCCAACGTCCTGACTTTC CASSQGRSGANVLTF
. TRBJ2-3 TRBD2 TRBV19 TGTGCCAGTAGTATAAGACTAGCGGCCCCGGATACGCAGTATTTT CASSIRLAAPDTQYF
. TRBJ2-3 TRBD2 TRBV2 TGTGCCAGCAGTACCCGAACTAGCGGTGGCACAGATACGCAGTATTTT CASSTRTSGGTDTQYF
many TRBJ1-1 TRBD1 TRBV23-1 TGCGCCAGCAAGTTTGGGACAGGGGCCACTGAAGCTTTCTTT CASKFGTGATEAFF
. TRBJ2-1 . TRBV10-3 TGTGCCATCAGGGAGGTCCTCTACAATGAGCAGTTCTTC CAIREVLYNEQFF
. TRBJ2-2 TRBD2 TRBV7-7 TGTGCTAGCAGCTTAAGGGCCGGGACTAGCGGGACCGGGGAGCTGTTTTTT CASSLRAGTSGTGELFF
once TRBJ2-6 . TRBV4-1 TGCGCCAGCAGCCAAGTTACTCTTCTTCTCTCTGGGGCCAACGTCCTGACTTTC CASSQVTLLLSGANVLTF
. TRBJ1-5 . TRBV18 TGTGCCAGCTCACCGATACCTTTGGCAGGGAGCAATCAGCCCCAGCATTTT CASSPIPLAGSNQPQHF
once TRBJ2-1 . TRBV4-1 TGCGCCAGCAGCCAAGATGCGGGACTTTACAATGAGCAGTTCTTC CASSQDAGLYNEQFF
. TRBJ2-7 . TRBV6-5 TGTGCCAGCGTCTACTCCTACGAGCAGTACTTC CASVYSYEQYF
once TRBJ2-3 . TRBV19 TGTGCCAGTAGTATTGGCGGGACCTACACAGATACGCAGTATTTT CASSIGGTYTDTQYF
once TRBJ2-1 TRBD2 TRBV28 TGTGCCAGCAGTCCGGGACTAGCGGGAATTTTTGAGCAGTTCTTC CASSPGLAGIFEQFF
. TRBJ2-1 TRBD2 TRBV6-6 TGTGCCACTTCTAGCGGGAGTCAGCGTGAGCAGTTCTTC CATSSGSQREQFF
. TRBJ2-2 . TRBV19 TGTGCCAGTAATCTGAAAGAGGGGAACACCGGGGAGCTGTTTTTT CASNLKEGNTGELFF
. TRBJ2-3 . TRBV7-8 TGTGCCAGCAGCTTAGTGTGGCAGGGGAGCACAGATACGCAGTATTTT CASSLVWQGSTDTQYF
once TRBJ1-5 TRBD1 TRBV18 TGTGCCAGCTCACGGACAGGGGCCGATCCCAATCAGCCCCAGCATTTT CASSRTGADPNQPQHF
. TRBJ2-3 TRBD2 TRBV5-4 TGTGCCAGCAGCTTGGGGCTAGCGGGAGCCCCGGGAGATACGCAGTATTTT CASSLGLAGAPGDTQYF
. TRBJ1-5 . TRBV7-9 TGTGCCAGCAGCTTACGGGGACTCCGAGTCAATCAGCCCCAGCATTTT CASSLRGLRVNQPQHF
. TRBJ2-5 TRBD2 TRBV6-2/TRBV6-3 TGTGCCAGCAGTACTAGCGGGAGCGGGCGGACCCAGTACTTC CASSTSGSGRTQYF
once TRBJ1-2 . TRBV18 TGTGCCAGCTCACCAGGGGGCCCCGGTAACTATGGCTACACCTTC CASSPGGPGNYGYTF
. TRBJ1-6 . TRBV10-2 TGCGCCAGCAGTGAGGGCCCTTGGGCAAAGGATAATTCACCCCTCCACTTT CASSEGPWAKDNSPLHF
once TRBJ2-7 . TRBV6-5 TGTGCCAGCAGGACAGCGAGCTACGAGCAGTACTTC CASRTASYEQYF
once TRBJ1-4 TRBD1 TRBV24-1 TGTGCCACCAGCCCCGGGACAGGGGGACGCTGGGGCGAAAAACTGTTTTTT CATSPGTGGRWGEKLFF
. TRBJ2-1 TRBD2 TRBV12-5 TGTGCTAGTGGTTTCCAAAAAGCGGGGAATGAGCAGTTCTTC CASGFQKAGNEQFF
. TRBJ2-2 TRBD1 TRBV7-3 TGTGCCAGCAGCCACTACCTGGGACAGGGAAACACCGGGGAGCTGTTTTTT CASSHYLGQGNTGELFF
once TRBJ1-1 TRBD1 TRBV14 TGTGCCAGCAGCCAAGATGGCGGGACAGGGCTTTGGGCTTTCTTT CASSQDGGTGLWAFF
few TRBJ1-4 . TRBV12-3/TRBV12-4 TGTGCCAGCAGCTCTGCGGCCAGTGAAAAACTGTTTTTT CASSSAASEKLFF
once TRBJ2-5 TRBD1 TRBV24-1 TGTGCCACCAGTGATTTACAGGGGACCCAAGAGACCCAGTACTTC CATSDLQGTQETQYF
. TRBJ1-1 . TRBV18 TGTGCCAGCTCACCACCGGAGACACAGGGCTACACTGAAGCTTTCTTT CASSPPETQGYTEAFF
. TRBJ2-1 TRBD2 TRBV5-6 TGTGCCAGCAGCGCGGGGGGCCATGAGCAGTTCTTC CASSAGGHEQFF
. TRBJ2-7 TRBD1 TRBV28 TGTGCCAGCAGCCAAACAGGGGGCAGGTCCTACGAGCAGTACTTC CASSQTGGRSYEQYF
once TRBJ2-7 TRBD2 TRBV5-1 TGCGCCAGCAGCCTAAGAGCGGGAGAGGGACCCTACGAGCAGTACTTC CASSLRAGEGPYEQYF